These 4 T cell receptor beta chains originate from one sample sequenced in a study of T-cell reconstitution after alpha-beta-depleted transplantation in children. The TCRbeta library incorporated unique molecular identifiers. TCRdb fed the PCR reads into MiXCR, producing one record per CDR3 protein. The data hold about 230,000 distinct CDR3 sequences, with 11% observed a single time. The input for sequencing was PBMCs, taken before TCRalphabeta/CD19-depleted stem cell transplant. The receptors derive from a child less than two years old with acute myeloid leukemia, due to receive a stem cell transplant.

In its sample, this clonotype was seen a few times. The chain recombines TRBV5-1 with TRBJ2-3; 8 nucleotides match TRBD2. This CDR3 has 17 amino acids. Germline CDR1 is SGHRS and CDR2 is YFSETQ. Unmatched junction bases numbered 13, after V lost 2 bases and J lost 5 bases. CDR3 in DNA: TGCGCCAGCAGCTTACGTCCCGGGAGGGCCGAGATAGATACGCAGTATTTT. It specifies CASSLRPGRAEIDTQYF.

For this clonotype: At one of its ends the junction is not consistent with the germline gene, which may arise from a read error. The V gene is TRBV27, the J gene TRBJ1-2, with D perhaps matching TRBD1 (5 bases). The CDR3 consists of 15 residues. Per the germline V gene, CDR1 is MNHEY and CDR2 is SMNVEV (reference sequence). CDR3 region: CASSSAGTLNYGHTF. The CDR3 nucleotides are TGTGCCAGCAGTTCTGCCGGGACCCTTAACTATGGCCACACCTTC.

This clonotype was seen only a few times. This chain connects TRBV5-5 to TRBJ2-5, with D tentatively TRBD1 or TRBD2 (5 bases each). The V and J ends lost 0 bases and 5 bases respectively, with 8 bases between them. Germline V gene data show CDR1 as SGHKS and CDR2 as YYEKEE (reference sequence). The CDR3 runs to 13 residues. For the CDR3, the DNA is TGTGCCAGCAGCTTGGGATGGGGGGAGACCCAGTACTTC. Translation gives CASSLGWGETQYF.

This clonotype was counted ten times or more. The rearrangement joins TRBV5-1 to TRBJ1-4, with D tentatively TRBD1 (5 bases). CDR3 length equals 16 residues. The V end lost 2 bases, the J end lost 5 bases, and 16 bases lay between the germline ends. Per germline, CDR1 SGHRS and CDR2 YFSETQ. The CDR3 nucleotides read TGCGCCAGCAGCTTAGATGACAGTTTACTCAATGAAAAACTGTTTTTT. This sequence encodes CASSLDDSLLNEKLFF.